This TCR beta chain was profiled in a study of metastatic and nonmetastatic thyroid tumors. This clone was counted at least ten times. J was trimmed by 1 base and V by 5 bases; bases with no gene match: 6. The germline V gene has CDR1 LGHNA and CDR2 YNFKEQ. This CDR3 has 15 amino acids. MiXCR reprocessed the PCR reads for TCRdb. The repertoire holds some 34,000 clones, with around 15% as singletons. No treatment had been given to any patient before thyroid surgery. The chain couples TRBV4-2 to TRBJ2-7; TRBD1 aligns across 9 bases. The source is a female donor with papillary thyroid cancer or a benign thyroid nodule (not recorded which). Some clones in this sample may be carry-over from other donors' samples. Sequenced input: blood. The chain's CDR3 is CASSTGQGESYEQYF. In nucleotides, the CDR3 is TGTGCCAGCAGCACGGGACAGGGTGAATCCTACGAGCAGTACTTC.